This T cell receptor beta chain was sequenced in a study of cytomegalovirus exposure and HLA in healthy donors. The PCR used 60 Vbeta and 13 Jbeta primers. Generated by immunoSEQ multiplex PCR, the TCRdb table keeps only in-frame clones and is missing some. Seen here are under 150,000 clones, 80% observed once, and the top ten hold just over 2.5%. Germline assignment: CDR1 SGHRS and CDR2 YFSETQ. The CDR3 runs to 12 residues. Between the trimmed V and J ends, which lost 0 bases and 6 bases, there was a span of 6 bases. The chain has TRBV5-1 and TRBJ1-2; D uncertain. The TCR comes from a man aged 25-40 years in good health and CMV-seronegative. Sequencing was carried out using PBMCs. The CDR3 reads CASSLERNGYTF. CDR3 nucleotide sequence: TGCGCCAGCAGCTTGGAGAGGAATGGCTACACCTTC.